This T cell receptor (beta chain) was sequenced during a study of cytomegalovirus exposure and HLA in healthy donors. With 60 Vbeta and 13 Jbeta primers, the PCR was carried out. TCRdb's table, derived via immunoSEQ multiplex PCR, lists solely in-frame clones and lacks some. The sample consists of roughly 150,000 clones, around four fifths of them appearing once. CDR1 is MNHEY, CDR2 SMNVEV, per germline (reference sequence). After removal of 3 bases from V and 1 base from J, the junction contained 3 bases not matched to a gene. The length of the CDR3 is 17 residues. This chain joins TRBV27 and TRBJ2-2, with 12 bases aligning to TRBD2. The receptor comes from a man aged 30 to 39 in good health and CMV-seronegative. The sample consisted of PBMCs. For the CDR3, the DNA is TGTGCCAGCAGTTTTCTAGCGGGGGGGGTGAACACCGGGGAGCTGTTTTTT. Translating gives CASSFLAGGVNTGELFF.